This TCR beta chain is drawn from a study of spatial heterogeneity in lung cancer. Study details: The study observed each unique TCR and UMI combination more than ten times on average in raw reads.

The time point here: sample taken at primary tumor resection. Samples were obtained from about 75 donors, all untreated early-stage non-small cell lung cancer patients. Trimming removed 8 bases at V and 5 bases at J, with 19 bases between. The germline V gene encodes CDR1 MDHEN and CDR2 SYDVKM. The length of the CDR3 is 14 residues. This clonotype was seen repeatedly, ten times or more. MiXCR was run by TCRdb on the 5' RACE reads, yielding one entry per CDR3 protein. Of about 22,000 distinct CDR3 sequences in the sample, 4.5% to 7% were seen once. The sequences come from PBMCs, collected at surgery. The TCR sequence derives from a male donor with early-stage non-small cell lung cancer. The chain combines TRBV28 with TRBJ2-7, with a possible D match to TRBD1 (5 bases). The chain's CDR3 is CASRTPTVFHEQYF. The DNA of the CDR3 is TGTGCCAGCCGCACACCGACAGTTTTCCACGAGCAGTACTTC.